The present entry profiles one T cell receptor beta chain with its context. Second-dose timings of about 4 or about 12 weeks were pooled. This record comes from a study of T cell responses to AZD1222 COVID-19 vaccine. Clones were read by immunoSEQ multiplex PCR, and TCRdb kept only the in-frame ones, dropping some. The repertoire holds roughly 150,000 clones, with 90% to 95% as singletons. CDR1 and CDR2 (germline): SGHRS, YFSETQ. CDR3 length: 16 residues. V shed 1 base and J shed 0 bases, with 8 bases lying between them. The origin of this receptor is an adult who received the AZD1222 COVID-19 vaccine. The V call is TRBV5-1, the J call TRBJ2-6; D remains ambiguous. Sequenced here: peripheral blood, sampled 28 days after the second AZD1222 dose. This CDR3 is CASSLLVDSGANVLTF. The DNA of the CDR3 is TGCGCCAGCAGCTTGTTGGTGGACTCTGGGGCCAACGTCCTGACTTTC. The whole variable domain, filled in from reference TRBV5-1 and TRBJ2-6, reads KAGVTQTPRYLIKTRGQQVTLSCSPISGHRSVSWYQQTPGQGLQFLFEYFSETQRNKGNFPGRFSGRQFSNSRSEMNVSTLELGDSALYLCASSLLVDSGANVLTFGAGSRLTVL.